Sequencing of this T cell receptor beta chain was carried out in a study of blood T cells in healthy people across ages. Points on this clonotype: Its antigen is not identified.

Notes on the study in general: Estimated diversity that came from one million T cells was considered an underestimate.

The ends were cut back, 4 bases at V and 13 bases at J, with 17 bases in the middle. Germline lookup yields CDR1 LGHNT and CDR2 FRNRAP. CDR3 length: 13 amino acids. A J-beta primer mix and a sample-barcoded 5' primer were used in a second PCR of about 7 to 12 cycles. Each cDNA was tagged by a template-switch adaptor containing 12 random nucleotides. Each CDR3 protein is one row after TCRdb ran MiXCR on the 5' RACE reads. The table has around 780,000 distinct CDR3 sequences, roughly three fifths seen once. The receptor's source is a man between 35 and 55 years old in good health. The sample was blood. The chain has TRBV12-5 and TRBJ2-4; D ambiguous. The CDR3 sequence is CASGSGLSVSQYF. The CDR3 DNA follows: TGTGCTAGTGGTTCAGGTCTGAGTGTGTCCCAGTACTTC.